The 32 T cell receptor beta chains listed next were all sequenced from one sample in a study of memory CD4+ T cells and cytomegalovirus serostatus. Some clones are missing from TCRdb's copy, which holds only in-frame ones; the method was immunoSEQ multiplex PCR. The table records some 39,000 clones, 70% to 80% of them present only once. Single viable CD3+CD4+CD8-CD45RO+ cells were sorted as the memory CD4+ T cells. Specimen: memory CD4+ T cells from blood. The receptors derive from an adult in good health and CMV-seronegative.

The chain uses TRBV9 and TRBJ2-3; D is possibly TRBD2 (6 bases). The CDR3 contains 14 residues. V was trimmed by 0 bases and J by 4 bases, leaving 9 bases between them. The germline gives CDR1 SGDLS, CDR2 YYNGEE. Written as DNA, the CDR3 is TGTGCCAGCAGCGTAGAATCGGGGGCAGATACGCAGTATTTT. Its translation: CASSVESGADTQYF.

This clone has just a few counts. The chain has TRBV5-1 and TRBJ2-2; 13 nucleotides match TRBD2. Germline trimming cut 4 bases from V and 4 bases from J; bases unmatched to any gene: 1. The CDR3 runs 15 residues. CDR1 is SGHRS and CDR2 is YFSETQ in the germline V gene. The CDR3 loop reads CASSRTSGGTGELFF. The CDR3 bases are TGCGCCAGCAGCCGGACTAGCGGGGGCACCGGGGAGCTGTTTTTT. Full variable domain (rest looked up from reference TRBV5-1 and TRBJ2-2): KAGVTQTPRYLIKTRGQQVTLSCSPISGHRSVSWYQQTPGQGLQFLFEYFSETQRNKGNFPGRFSGRQFSNSRSEMNVSTLELGDSALYLCASSRTSGGTGELFFGEGSRLTVL.

CDR3 bases: TGCGCCAGCAGCATTCCGGGACTAGCGGGGGCCTTGAACACCGGGGAGCTGTTTTTT. Encoded protein: CASSIPGLAGALNTGELFF. The V call is TRBV5-1, the J call TRBJ2-2; 14 bases agree with TRBD2. The CDR3 is 19 amino acids. Trimming at V came to 4 bases and at J to 1 base, leaving 9 bases not matched to a gene. Germline values: CDR1 SGHRS, CDR2 YFSETQ.

This chain connects TRBV10-3 to TRBJ2-7; the D is unclear. The CDR3 has 11 residues. Germline loops: CDR1 ENHRY, CDR2 SYGVKD. V was pared by 10 bases and J by 5 bases, with 12 bases between. The CDR3 nucleotides read TGTGCCACAGCCTCCAGTCACGAGCAGTACTTC. Translating gives CATASSHEQYF.

The chain links TRBV2 to TRBJ2-3; 7 bases line up with TRBD2. The germline CDR1 and CDR2 sequences are SNHLY and FYNNEI. The CDR3 has 17 amino acids. The V and J ends lost 0 bases and 0 bases, in that order; junction bases with no gene match: 6. CDR3 protein: CASSEAWSGASTDTQYF. CDR3 nucleotides: TGTGCCAGCAGTGAAGCGTGGAGCGGGGCTAGCACAGATACGCAGTATTTT.

The CDR3 region is CASSKPGQGEFVEYGYTF. In DNA, the CDR3 is TGTGCCAGCAGCAAACCCGGACAGGGAGAATTCGTAGAGTATGGCTACACCTTC. The rearrangement uses TRBV21-1 and TRBJ1-2; the DNA was not used to check the table's D call, TRBD1. TRBV21-1 is recorded as a pseudogene. This CDR3 spans 18 amino acids.

This clone occurred a few times. The chain has TRBV6-5 and TRBJ2-3; D is ambiguous. CDR3 length: 12 amino acids. Trimming removed 2 bases from V and 4 bases from J, with 4 bases in between. CDR1 is MNHEY, CDR2 SVGAGI, per germline. CDR3 protein: CASSYNADTQYF. The DNA of the CDR3 is TGTGCCAGCAGTTACAACGCAGATACGCAGTATTTT.

The chain is built from TRBV4-1 and TRBJ2-1; 13 bases fit TRBD2. The germline gives CDR1 MGHRA, CDR2 YSYEKL. The V gene end was trimmed by 6 bases and the J gene end by 5 bases; junction bases not matched to a gene: 10. This CDR3 has 17 amino acids. CDR3 protein: CASRPLGTSGAHNEQFF. As DNA, the CDR3 is TGCGCCAGCAGGCCGCTCGGGACTAGCGGGGCCCACAATGAGCAGTTCTTC.

V gene TRBV11-2 combines with J gene TRBJ2-1, with 7 bases fitting TRBD2. The ends lost 0 bases at V and 14 bases at J; junction bases unmatched: 4. This CDR3 is built from 12 residues. CDR1 SGHAT and CDR2 FQNNGV come from the germline V gene. The CDR3 DNA is TGTGCCAGCAGCTTAGATGGGGGGGAGGAGTTCTTC. Its protein is CASSLDGGEEFF.

The rearrangement joins TRBV11-2 to TRBJ2-5; maybe TRBD1 (5 bases). The CDR3 runs to 15 residues. Per germline, CDR1 SGHAT and CDR2 FQNNGV. Trimming left V 0 bases short and J 1 base short, with 9 bases between. CDR3 in DNA: TGTGCCAGCAGCTTAGATGGGGCCGGCCAAGAGACCCAGTACTTC. Amino acids: CASSLDGAGQETQYF. Full variable domain (missing parts from reference TRBV11-2 and TRBJ2-5): EAGVAQSPRYKIIEKRQSVAFWCNPISGHATLYWYQQILGQGPKLLIQFQNNGVVDDSQLPKDRFSAERLKGVDSTLKIQPAKLEDSAVYLCASSLDGAGQETQYFGPGTRLLVL.

This clone was observed a handful of times. The chain links TRBV4-1 to TRBJ2-2; tentatively, D is TRBD2 (6 bases). Trimming stripped 3 bases from V and 7 bases from J, with 21 bases between. CDR3 length equals 17 residues. Germline V CDR1 and CDR2: MGHRA, YSYEKL. CDR3 region: CASSHSPGLRQFGELFF. The CDR3 nucleotides are TGCGCCAGCAGCCACTCCCCGGGACTTCGTCAGTTCGGGGAGCTGTTTTTT.

The DNA for the CDR3 is TGTGCCAGCAGCGTGGACAGGGGTGGAGAAAAACTGTTTTTT. It codes for CASSVDRGGEKLFF. V gene TRBV7-2 combines with J gene TRBJ1-4; TRBD1 matches 9 bases. V was pared by 5 bases and J by 8 bases, with 6 bases of the junction left unmatched. The V gene's germline CDR1 is SGHTA and CDR2 FQGNSA. This CDR3 is 14 amino acids long. Using reference TRBV7-2 and TRBJ1-4 for the parts outside the CDR3, the full variable domain is GAGVSQSPSNKVTEKGKDVELRCDPISGHTALYWYRQSLGQGLEFLIYFQGNSAPDKSGLPSDRFSAERTGGSVSTLTIQRTQQEDSAVYLCASSVDRGGEKLFFGSGTQLSVL.

This chain joins TRBV30 and TRBJ2-3; 7 bases map to TRBD1. There are 13 residues in the CDR3. The germline CDR1 and CDR2 sequences are GTSNPN and SVGIG (reference sequence). Trimming removed 0 bases from V and 6 bases from J; junction bases left unmatched: 3. The DNA for the CDR3 is TGTGCCTGGAGTGTACAAGGGGGCGATACGCAGTATTTT. Its protein product is CAWSVQGGDTQYF. Complete variable domain (other parts from reference TRBV30 and TRBJ2-3): SQTIHQWPATLVQPVGSPLSLECTVEGTSNPNLYWYRQAAGRGLQLLFYSVGIGQISSEVPQNLSASRPQDRQFILSSKKLLLSDSGFYLCAWSVQGGDTQYFGPGTRLTVL.

The gene calls are TRBV5-4 and TRBJ2-5; possibly TRBD2 for D (5 bases). The length of the CDR3 is 16 residues. Germline CDR1 is SGHNT and CDR2 is YYREEE (reference sequence). Trimming pared 6 bases from V and 2 bases from J, leaving 20 bases between. CDR3 amino acids: CASTTDWSGEQETQYF. The CDR3, as DNA: TGTGCCAGCACTACCGACTGGAGCGGAGAACAAGAGACCCAGTACTTC.

This chain connects TRBV5-1 to TRBJ1-1; TRBD1 might be the D (5 bases). Trimming shortened V by 4 bases and J by 1 base, and 8 bases separated the two germline ends. The germline V gene has CDR1 SGHRS and CDR2 YFSETQ. The CDR3 is made up of 13 amino acids. CDR3 nucleotide sequence: TGCGCCAGCAGCAACACAGGGAACACTGAAGCTTTCTTT. Its translation: CASSNTGNTEAFF. The full variable domain, in which reference TRBV5-1 and TRBJ1-1 provide the parts outside the CDR3, is KAGVTQTPRYLIKTRGQQVTLSCSPISGHRSVSWYQQTPGQGLQFLFEYFSETQRNKGNFPGRFSGRQFSNSRSEMNVSTLELGDSALYLCASSNTGNTEAFFGQGTRLTVV.

V usage is TRBV9 and J usage is TRBJ1-3; weak D call: TRBD1 (6 bases). This CDR3 region has 14 residues. Germline V gives CDR1 SGDLS, CDR2 YYNGEE. Between the trimmed V and J ends, which lost 3 bases and 8 bases, there was a span of 15 bases. The CDR3 DNA sequence: TGTGCCAGCAGCGGGGGGGGGCTTTGGGACACCATATATTTT. It specifies CASSGGGLWDTIYF.

This clone occurred a few times. This chain uses TRBV6-5 with TRBJ2-7; TRBD1 might be the D (6 bases). V shed 10 bases and J shed 1 base, with 17 bases lying between them. This CDR3 comprises 14 residues. Germline V CDR1 and CDR2: MNHEY, SVGAGI. DNA of the CDR3: TGTGCCACCCGGTTAATGGGGGCGTCCTACGAGCAGTACTTC. It specifies CATRLMGASYEQYF.

This clone was found a few times. The chain employs TRBV30 and TRBJ1-1, with a weak D call TRBD1 (5 bases). V was cut by 0 bases and J by 4 bases, with 18 bases left in between. This CDR3 comprises 16 residues. CDR1 and CDR2 from the germline V gene are GTSNPN and SVGIG (reference sequence). The CDR3 DNA is TGTGCCTGGAGTGTATCAGGGTTTGCTTGGGGCACTGAAGCTTTCTTT. This codes for CAWSVSGFAWGTEAFF.

This clone was seen once. The chain uses TRBV11-2 and TRBJ1-4; the D is unclear. Germline lookup yields CDR1 SGHAT and CDR2 FQNNGV. V gave up 4 bases and J gave up 4 bases, with 7 bases separating them. CDR3 length: 13 amino acids. CDR3 loop: CASSSSINEKLFF. CDR3 DNA: TGTGCCAGCAGCTCCTCCATTAATGAAAAACTGTTTTTT.

The table lists this clone with a few counts. V usage is TRBV7-2 and J usage is TRBJ2-1; maybe TRBD1 (6 bases). V shed 3 bases and J shed 8 bases, with 17 bases lying between them. Germline V lookup: CDR1 SGHTA, CDR2 FQGNSA. The length of the CDR3 is 15 residues. Written as DNA, the CDR3 is TGTGCCAGCAGCTTGAGTTCACAGGGAGTTCATGAGCAGTTCTTC. This translates into CASSLSSQGVHEQFF.

The chain joins TRBV5-1 to TRBJ1-5; possible D gene TRBD1, 6 bases. Trimming stripped 0 bases from V and 3 bases from J, with 10 bases between. CDR3 length equals 15 residues. CDR1 SGHRS and CDR2 YFSETQ come from the germline V gene. CDR3 in amino acids: CASSLEGEDNQPQHF. As DNA, the CDR3 is TGCGCCAGCAGCTTGGAGGGGGAAGACAATCAGCCCCAGCATTTT.

In the case of this clone: Mismatch with germline at one junction end may stem from a read error. J is TRBJ2-5 and V is TRBV2, with 8 bases aligning to TRBD2. CDR3 length equals 14 residues. CDR1 and CDR2 (germline): SNHLY, FYNNEI. The CDR3 region is CAGRSKAGGETQYF. The CDR3 nucleotides read TGTGCCGGCAGATCCAAGGCGGGAGGAGAGACCCAGTACTTC.

V usage is TRBV7-2 and J usage is TRBJ2-2, with D unresolved. Trimming left V 2 bases short and J 2 bases short, with 9 bases between. The CDR3 loop spans 15 amino acids. Per germline, CDR1 SGHTA and CDR2 FQGNSA. CDR3 protein: CASSLSRTNTGELFF. DNA of the CDR3: TGTGCCAGCAGCTTAAGCAGAACAAACACCGGGGAGCTGTTTTTT.

The chain links TRBV9 to TRBJ1-5; D is undetermined. Between the trimmed V and J ends, which lost 3 bases and 0 bases, there was a span of 10 bases. This CDR3 has 15 amino acids. The germline gives CDR1 SGDLS, CDR2 YYNGEE. This CDR3 is CASSGPPYSNQPQHF. CDR3 bases: TGTGCCAGCAGCGGACCGCCGTATAGCAATCAGCCCCAGCATTTT.

This clone was picked up one time. The J gene is TRBJ2-7, the V gene TRBV15, with a tentative D call TRBD1 (5 bases). Germline V lookup: CDR1 LNHNV, CDR2 YYDKDF (reference sequence). V was cut by 0 bases and J by 2 bases, with 11 bases left in between. The CDR3 has 15 residues. DNA of the CDR3: TGTGCCACCAGCAGAGAGAAGGGGCTTACCTACGAGCAGTACTTC. It codes for CATSREKGLTYEQYF. Drawing the rest from reference TRBV15 and TRBJ2-7, the complete variable domain is DAMVIQNPRYQVTQFGKPVTLSCSQTLNHNVMYWYQQKSSQAPKLLFHYYDKDFNNEADTPDNFQSRRPNTSFCFLDIRSPGLGDTAMYLCATSREKGLTYEQYFGPGTRLTVT.

The rearrangement uses TRBV6-6 and TRBJ1-1; possible D gene TRBD1, 6 bases. The CDR3 length is 13 residues. Germline CDR1 reads MNHNY; CDR2 reads SVGAGI (reference sequence). Trimming took off 7 bases at V and 1 base at J, with 10 bases between the two ends. CDR3 DNA sequence: TGTGCCAGCAACCCGACAGGGAACACTGAAGCTTTCTTT. As protein: CASNPTGNTEAFF.

This clone has only a few counts. V is TRBV7-2 and J is TRBJ2-3; D call uncertain. The CDR3 contains 13 residues. Germline values: CDR1 SGHTA, CDR2 FQGNSA. Trimming left V 1 base short and J 4 bases short, with 6 bases between. The CDR3 region has the DNA TGTGCCAGCAGCTTAGATTTCCCAGATACGCAGTATTTT. It yields the protein CASSLDFPDTQYF.

This rearrangement joins TRBV4-1 to TRBJ2-5, with D uncertain. Per germline, CDR1 MGHRA and CDR2 YSYEKL. Deletions cut 2 bases from V and 4 bases from J, with 8 bases between. The CDR3 consists of 13 residues. The CDR3 loop reads CASSQWVRETQYF. The CDR3 DNA reads TGCGCCAGCAGCCAATGGGTACGAGAGACCCAGTACTTC.

This clone was picked up a small number of times. The rearrangement links TRBV7-8 to TRBJ2-7; possibly TRBD1 for D (6 bases). Germline-derived CDR1 and CDR2 are SGHVS and FQNEAQ. V was trimmed by 2 bases and J by 3 bases, leaving 17 bases between them. This CDR3 contains 16 residues. The CDR3, as DNA: TGTGCCAGCAGCTTAACAGGGACCTCCACCCGCTACGAGCAGTACTTC. Protein sequence: CASSLTGTSTRYEQYF.

This chain joins TRBV7-3 and TRBJ2-7; tentative D call: TRBD1 (5 bases). Germline V lookup: CDR1 SGHTA, CDR2 FQGTGA. The ends were cut back, 3 bases at V and 3 bases at J, with 6 bases in the middle. The CDR3 is made up of 12 amino acids. This chain's CDR3 is CASSLTVYEQYF. The CDR3 DNA is TGTGCCAGCAGCTTGACAGTCTACGAGCAGTACTTC.

The chain is built from TRBV7-8 and TRBJ2-3; D remains unclear. V was shortened by 1 base and J by 0 bases, with 5 bases between the two germline ends. CDR3 size: 14 residues. Germline CDR1 is SGHVS and CDR2 is FQNEAQ. CDR3 protein: CASSLVASTDTQYF. CDR3 nucleotide sequence: TGTGCCAGCAGCTTAGTCGCTAGCACAGATACGCAGTATTTT.

V usage is TRBV5-1 and J usage is TRBJ1-1; D is possibly TRBD1 (5 bases). Looked up from germline, CDR1 is SGHRS and CDR2 is YFSETQ. V was clipped by 2 bases and J by 4 bases, with 18 bases between them. There are 16 residues in the CDR3. DNA of the CDR3: TGCGCCAGCAGCTTTGGTGGAATTGAAGGGGTCACTGAAGCTTTCTTT. This sequence encodes CASSFGGIEGVTEAFF.